This T cell receptor (beta chain) emerged from a study of cytomegalovirus exposure and HLA in healthy donors. V gave up 6 bases and J gave up 3 bases; unmatched junction bases: 3. CDR3 length: 14 residues. Germline CDR1 reads MNHEY; CDR2 reads SVGAGI. Use of 60 Vbeta and 13 Jbeta primers characterized the PCR. The table came from immunoSEQ multiplex PCR; TCRdb's copy has only in-frame clones and leaves some out. This table has about 160,000 clones, just over 75% appearing once. Sample: PBMCs. The V and J genes are TRBV6-5 and TRBJ1-4; 8 bases are a match to TRBD1. This clonotype originated in a middle-aged man in good health and CMV-seronegative. In nucleotides, the CDR3 is TGTGCCAGCAGCACACAGGGGGCTAATGAAAAACTGTTTTTT. Translation: CASSTQGANEKLFF.